The T cell receptor (beta chain) under discussion was sequenced for a study of T cells in localized non-small cell lung cancer. General study results and limits: Sequence data derive from only one tumor region, so heterogeneity remains possible. Uninvolved neighboring lung showed the greatest T cell clonality, exceeding tumor.

Repertoires were generated with immunoSEQ multiplex PCR, while TCRdb's copy carries only in-frame clones and drops some. The top ten clones hold 2.5% to 3% of a sample with about 19,000 clones, over 80% of them seen once. The length of the CDR3 is 15 residues. Losses at the gene ends were 4 bases for V and 6 bases for J; bases not matched to a gene: 4. The germline V gene has CDR1 SGHTS and CDR2 YDEGEE. A remark on this clone: Its antigen is unidentified.

Here the sequenced sample was peripheral blood, taken before any cancer treatment. The gene calls are TRBV5-8 and TRBJ2-1; TRBD2 matches 13 bases. The TCR was taken from a woman aged 35 to 70 with stage I lung adenocarcinoma. The CDR3 DNA reads as TGTGCCAGCAGCCCCGGGACTAGCGGGGCCAATGAGCAGTTCTTC. Its protein product is CASSPGTSGANEQFF. Full variable domain (missing parts from reference TRBV5-8 and TRBJ2-1): EAGVTQSPTHLIKTRGQQATLRCSPISGHTSVYWYQQALGLGLQFLLWYDEGEERNRGNFPPRFSGRQFPNYSSELNVNALELEDSALYLCASSPGTSGANEQFFGPGTRLTVL.